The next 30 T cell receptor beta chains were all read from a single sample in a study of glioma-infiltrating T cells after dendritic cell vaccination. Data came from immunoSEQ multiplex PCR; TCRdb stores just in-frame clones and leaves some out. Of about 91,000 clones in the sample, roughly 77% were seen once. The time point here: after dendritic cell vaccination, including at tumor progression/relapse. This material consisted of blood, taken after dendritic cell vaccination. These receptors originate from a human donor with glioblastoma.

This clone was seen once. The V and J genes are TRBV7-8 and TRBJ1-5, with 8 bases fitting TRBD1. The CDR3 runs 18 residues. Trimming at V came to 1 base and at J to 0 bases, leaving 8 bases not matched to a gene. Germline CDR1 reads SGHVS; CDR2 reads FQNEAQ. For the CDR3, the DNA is TGTGCCAGCAGCTTAGGGGGTTCCGGGACAGGTAGCAATCAGCCCCAGCATTTT. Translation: CASSLGGSGTGSNQPQHF.

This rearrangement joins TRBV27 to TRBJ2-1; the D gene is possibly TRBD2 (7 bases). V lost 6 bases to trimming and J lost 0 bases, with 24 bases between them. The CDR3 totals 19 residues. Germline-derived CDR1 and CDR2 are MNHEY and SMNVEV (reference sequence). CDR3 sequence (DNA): TGTGCCAGCAGCCGACTATGGCCTAGCGGACAGAGCTCCTACAATGAGCAGTTCTTC. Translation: CASSRLWPSGQSSYNEQFF.

The CDR3 loop is CASSYEAVSLNQPQHF. The CDR3, as DNA: TGTGCCAGCAGTTACGAGGCAGTGTCCTTAAATCAGCCCCAGCATTTT. J is TRBJ1-5 and V is TRBV6-6; D ambiguous. The V gene's germline CDR1 is MNHNY and CDR2 SVGAGI (reference sequence). This CDR3 has 16 amino acids. The germline V and J ends were trimmed by 2 bases and 4 bases, with 15 bases remaining between them.

The CDR3: CASSVLASGGYEQYF. The DNA of the CDR3 is TGTGCCAGCAGTGTCCTTGCAAGCGGGGGCTACGAGCAGTACTTC. This chain links TRBV25-1 with TRBJ2-7; 8 nucleotides align to TRBD2. This CDR3 contains 15 residues. Germline V gene sequence: CDR1 MGHDK, CDR2 SYGVNS. The J segment lost 3 bases and the V segment lost 4 bases, leaving 8 bases of the junction unmatched.

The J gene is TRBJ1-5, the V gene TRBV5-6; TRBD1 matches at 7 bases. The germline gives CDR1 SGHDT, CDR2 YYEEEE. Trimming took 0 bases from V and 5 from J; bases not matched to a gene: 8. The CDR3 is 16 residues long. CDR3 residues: CASSLGTTGDYQPQHF. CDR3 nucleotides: TGTGCCAGCAGCTTGGGTACCACAGGGGATTATCAGCCCCAGCATTTT.

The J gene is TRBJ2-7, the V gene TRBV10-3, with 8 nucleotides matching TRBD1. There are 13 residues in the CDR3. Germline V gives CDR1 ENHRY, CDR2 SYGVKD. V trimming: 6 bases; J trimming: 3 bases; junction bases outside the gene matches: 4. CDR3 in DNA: TGTGCCATCAGCCCTACAGGGGGCTACGAGCAGTACGTC. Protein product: CAISPTGGYEQYV.

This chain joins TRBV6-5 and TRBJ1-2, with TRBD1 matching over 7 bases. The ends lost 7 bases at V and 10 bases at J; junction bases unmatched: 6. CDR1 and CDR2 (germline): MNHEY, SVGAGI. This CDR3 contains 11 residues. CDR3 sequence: CASTEGQIYTF. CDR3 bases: TGTGCCAGCACGGAGGGACAGATCTACACCTTC.

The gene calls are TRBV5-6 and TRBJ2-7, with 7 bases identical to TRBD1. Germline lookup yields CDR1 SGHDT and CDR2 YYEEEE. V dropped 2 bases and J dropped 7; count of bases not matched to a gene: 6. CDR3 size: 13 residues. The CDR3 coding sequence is TGTGCCAGCAGCTTAAGGACAGGTCAAGAGCAGTACGTC. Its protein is CASSLRTGQEQYV.

CDR3 region: CASSQAGAANTGELFF. Written as DNA, the CDR3 is TGTGCCAGCAGCCAAGCAGGGGCCGCGAACACCGGGGAGCTGTTTTTT. This sequence joins TRBV4-2 and TRBJ2-2, with D perhaps TRBD1 (6 bases). V was shortened by 1 base and J by 0 bases, with 9 bases between the two germline ends. CDR1 and CDR2 from the germline V gene are LGHNA and YNFKEQ. This CDR3 is built from 16 residues.

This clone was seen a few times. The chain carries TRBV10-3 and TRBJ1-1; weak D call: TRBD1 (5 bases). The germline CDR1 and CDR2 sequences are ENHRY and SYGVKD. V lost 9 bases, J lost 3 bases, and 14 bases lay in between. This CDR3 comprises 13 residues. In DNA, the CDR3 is TGTGCCATTCAGGTTCGGGGGGACACTGAAGCTTTCTTT. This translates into CAIQVRGDTEAFF.

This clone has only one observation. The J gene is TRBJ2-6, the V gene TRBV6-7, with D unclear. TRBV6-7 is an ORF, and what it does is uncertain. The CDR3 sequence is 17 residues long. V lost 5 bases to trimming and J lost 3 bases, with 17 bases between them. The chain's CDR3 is CASSLYEPSVGANVLTF. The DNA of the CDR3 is TGTGCCAGCAGTCTCTACGAACCGTCGGTTGGGGCCAACGTCCTGACTTTC.

The CDR3 region has the DNA TGTGCCAGCAGCTTAACGGGGGGGCGTTTTAAGGGTGAAAACATTCAGTACTTC. Its protein product is CASSLTGGRFKGENIQYF. The genes are TRBV7-3 and TRBJ2-4; weak D call: TRBD2 (7 bases). The germline V and J ends were trimmed by 0 bases and 5 bases, with 20 bases remaining between them. CDR1 SGHTA and CDR2 FQGTGA come from the germline V gene. The CDR3 spans 18 residues.

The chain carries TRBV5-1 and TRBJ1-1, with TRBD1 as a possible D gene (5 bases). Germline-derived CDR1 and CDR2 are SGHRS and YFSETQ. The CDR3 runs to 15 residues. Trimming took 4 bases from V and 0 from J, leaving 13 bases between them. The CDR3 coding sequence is TGCGCCAGCAGCGAAGGACACCTGGTGAACACTGAAGCTTTCTTT. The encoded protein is CASSEGHLVNTEAFF.

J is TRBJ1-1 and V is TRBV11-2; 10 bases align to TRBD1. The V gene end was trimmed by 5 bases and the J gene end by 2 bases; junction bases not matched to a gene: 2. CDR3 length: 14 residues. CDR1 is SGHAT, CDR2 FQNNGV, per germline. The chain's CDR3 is CASSGDRGNTEAFF. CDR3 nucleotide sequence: TGTGCCAGCAGCGGGGACAGGGGAAACACTGAAGCTTTCTTT.

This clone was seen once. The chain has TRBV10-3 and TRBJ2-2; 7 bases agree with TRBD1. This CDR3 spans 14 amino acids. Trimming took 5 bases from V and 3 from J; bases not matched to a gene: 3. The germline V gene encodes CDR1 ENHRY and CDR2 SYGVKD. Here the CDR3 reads CAISRTGDTGELFF. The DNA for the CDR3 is TGTGCCATCAGTCGTACAGGGGACACCGGGGAGCTGTTTTTT.

For the CDR3, the DNA is TGTGCCAGCAGTGACCAGGATCTCGGAAACACCATATATTTT. This translates into CASSDQDLGNTIYF. The V and J genes are TRBV6-1 and TRBJ1-3; D unclear. The V end lost 3 bases, the J end lost 4 bases, and 10 bases lay between the germline ends. The CDR3 has 14 residues. Germline-derived CDR1 and CDR2 are MNHNS and SASEGT.

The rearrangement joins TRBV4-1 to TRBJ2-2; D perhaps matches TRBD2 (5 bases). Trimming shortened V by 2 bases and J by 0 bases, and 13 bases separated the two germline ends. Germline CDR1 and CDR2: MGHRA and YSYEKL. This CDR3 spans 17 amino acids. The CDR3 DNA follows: TGCGCCAGCAGCCAACCCCGTCGGGGAACGAACACCGGGGAGCTGTTTTTT. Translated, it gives CASSQPRRGTNTGELFF.

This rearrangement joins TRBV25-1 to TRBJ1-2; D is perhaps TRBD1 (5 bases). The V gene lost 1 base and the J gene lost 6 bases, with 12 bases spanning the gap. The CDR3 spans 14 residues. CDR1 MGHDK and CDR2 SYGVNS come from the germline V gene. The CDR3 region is CASSEFPQGHGYTF. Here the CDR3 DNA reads TGTGCCAGCAGTGAATTCCCCCAGGGTCATGGCTACACCTTC.

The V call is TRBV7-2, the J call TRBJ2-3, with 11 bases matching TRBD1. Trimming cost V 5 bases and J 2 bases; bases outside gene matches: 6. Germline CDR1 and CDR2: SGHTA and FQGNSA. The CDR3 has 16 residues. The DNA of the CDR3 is TGTGCCAGCAGCCACGGGGACAGGGGGACCACAGATACGCAGTATTTT. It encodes CASSHGDRGTTDTQYF. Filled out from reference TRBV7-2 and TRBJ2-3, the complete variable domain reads GAGVSQSPSNKVTEKGKDVELRCDPISGHTALYWYRQSLGQGLEFLIYFQGNSAPDKSGLPSDRFSAERTGGSVSTLTIQRTQQEDSAVYLCASSHGDRGTTDTQYFGPGTRLTVL.

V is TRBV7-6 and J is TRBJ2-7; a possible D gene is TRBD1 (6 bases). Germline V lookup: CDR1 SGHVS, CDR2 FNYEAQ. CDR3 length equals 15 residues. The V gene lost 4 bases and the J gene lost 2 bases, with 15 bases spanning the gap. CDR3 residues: CASSSRDTGPYEQYF. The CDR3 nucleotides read TGTGCCAGCAGCTCCCGGGACACGGGTCCCTACGAGCAGTACTTC.

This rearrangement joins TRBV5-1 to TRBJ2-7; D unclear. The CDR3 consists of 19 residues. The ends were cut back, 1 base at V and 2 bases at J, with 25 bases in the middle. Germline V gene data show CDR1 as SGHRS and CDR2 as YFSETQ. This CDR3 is CASSLKIGLFSTLPYEQYF. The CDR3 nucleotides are TGCGCCAGCAGCTTGAAAATCGGGTTATTCTCGACCCTTCCCTACGAGCAGTACTTC.

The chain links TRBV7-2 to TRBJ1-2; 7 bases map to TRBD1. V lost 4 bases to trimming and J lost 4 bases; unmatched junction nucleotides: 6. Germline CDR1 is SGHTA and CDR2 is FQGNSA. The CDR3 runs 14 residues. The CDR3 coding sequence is TGTGCCAGCAGCTATACAGGGGTCCCCTATGGCTACACCTTC. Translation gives CASSYTGVPYGYTF.

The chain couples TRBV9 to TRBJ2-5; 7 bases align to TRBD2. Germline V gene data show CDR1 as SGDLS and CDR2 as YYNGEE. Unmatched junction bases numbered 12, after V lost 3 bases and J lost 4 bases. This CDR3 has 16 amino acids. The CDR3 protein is CASSAMRGGGGETQYF. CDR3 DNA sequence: TGTGCCAGCAGCGCCATGCGCGGGGGTGGCGGAGAGACCCAGTACTTC.

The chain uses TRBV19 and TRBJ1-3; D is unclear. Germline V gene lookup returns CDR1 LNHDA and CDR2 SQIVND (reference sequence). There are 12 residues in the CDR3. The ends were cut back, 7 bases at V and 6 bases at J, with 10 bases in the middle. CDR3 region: CASKAEANTIYF. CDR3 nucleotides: TGTGCCAGTAAAGCGGAGGCAAACACCATATATTTT.

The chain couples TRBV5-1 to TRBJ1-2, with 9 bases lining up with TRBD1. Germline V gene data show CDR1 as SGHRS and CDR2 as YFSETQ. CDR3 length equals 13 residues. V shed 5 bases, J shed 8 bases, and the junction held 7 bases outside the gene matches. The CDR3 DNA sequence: TGCGCCAGCAGATCCGGGACAGGGAACGGCTACACCTTC. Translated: CASRSGTGNGYTF. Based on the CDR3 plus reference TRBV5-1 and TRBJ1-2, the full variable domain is KAGVTQTPRYLIKTRGQQVTLSCSPISGHRSVSWYQQTPGQGLQFLFEYFSETQRNKGNFPGRFSGRQFSNSRSEMNVSTLELGDSALYLCASRSGTGNGYTFGSGTRLTVV.

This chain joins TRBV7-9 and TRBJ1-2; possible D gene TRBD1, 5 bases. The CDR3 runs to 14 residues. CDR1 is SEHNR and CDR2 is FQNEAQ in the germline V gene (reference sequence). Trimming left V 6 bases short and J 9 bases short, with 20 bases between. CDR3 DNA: TGTGCCAGCAGACTCGCAACGGGGGGGAGGAGCTACACCTTC. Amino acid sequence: CASRLATGGRSYTF.

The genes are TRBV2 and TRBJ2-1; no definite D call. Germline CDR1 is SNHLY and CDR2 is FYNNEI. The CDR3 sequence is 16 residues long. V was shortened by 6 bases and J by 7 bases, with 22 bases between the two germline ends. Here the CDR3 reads CASRAYLLLAGNEQFF. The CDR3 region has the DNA TGTGCCAGCAGGGCATACTTGCTCTTAGCTGGGAATGAGCAGTTCTTC.

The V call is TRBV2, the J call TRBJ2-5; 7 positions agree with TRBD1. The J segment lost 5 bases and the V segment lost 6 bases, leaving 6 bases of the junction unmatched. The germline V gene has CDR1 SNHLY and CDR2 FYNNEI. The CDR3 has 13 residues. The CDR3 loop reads CASSMGQMETQYF. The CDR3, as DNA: TGTGCCAGCAGCATGGGACAGATGGAGACCCAGTACTTC.

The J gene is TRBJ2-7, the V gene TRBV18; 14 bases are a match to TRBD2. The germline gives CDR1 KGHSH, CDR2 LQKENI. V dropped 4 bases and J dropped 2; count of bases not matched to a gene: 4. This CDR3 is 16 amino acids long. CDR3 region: CASSRTSGRYTYEQYF. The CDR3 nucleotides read TGTGCCAGCTCACGGACTAGCGGGAGGTACACCTACGAGCAGTACTTC. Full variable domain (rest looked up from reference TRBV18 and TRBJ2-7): NAGVMQNPRHLVRRRGQEARLRCSPMKGHSHVYWYRQLPEEGLKFMVYLQKENIIDESGMPKERFSAEFPKEGPSILRIQQVVRGDSAAYFCASSRTSGRYTYEQYFGPGTRLTVT.

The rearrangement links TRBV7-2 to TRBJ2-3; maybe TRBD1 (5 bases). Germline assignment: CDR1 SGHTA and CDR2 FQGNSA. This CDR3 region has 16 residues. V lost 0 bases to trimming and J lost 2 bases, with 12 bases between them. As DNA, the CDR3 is TGTGCCAGCAGCTTAGCCGACAGCGCCTTCACAGATACGCAGTATTTT. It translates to CASSLADSAFTDTQYF.